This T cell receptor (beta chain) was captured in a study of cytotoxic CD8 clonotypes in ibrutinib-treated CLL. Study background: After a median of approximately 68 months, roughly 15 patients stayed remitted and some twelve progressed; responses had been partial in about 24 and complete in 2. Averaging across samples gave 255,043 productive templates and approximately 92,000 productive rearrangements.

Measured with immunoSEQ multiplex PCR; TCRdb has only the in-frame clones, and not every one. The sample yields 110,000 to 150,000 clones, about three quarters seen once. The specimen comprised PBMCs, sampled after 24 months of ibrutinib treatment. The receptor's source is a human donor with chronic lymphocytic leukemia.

CDR3 residues: CASSLPEGNTEAFF. CDR3 DNA sequence: TGTGCCAGCAGTTTGCCGGAGGGGAACACTGAAGCTTTCTTT. This chain joins TRBV28 and TRBJ1-1, with D hard to call. This CDR3 comprises 14 residues. CDR1 is MDHEN, CDR2 SYDVKM, per germline. Trimming cost V 3 bases and J 1 base, with 9 bases left between them.